The entry that follows covers one T cell receptor (beta chain) sequence. There are 15 residues in the CDR3. Looked up from germline, CDR1 is LGHNA and CDR2 is YSLEER. Trimming shortened V by 1 base and J by 4 bases, and 13 bases separated the two germline ends. Original analysis: Amplification of reference gene primers was used by the study to estimate nucleated cell counts. Generated by immunoSEQ multiplex PCR, the TCRdb table keeps only in-frame clones and is missing some. V and J calls and clone size are those listed in that table; D and trimming were worked out from the DNA. The table has approximately 270,000 clones, 80% to 90% seen once. The entry originates in a study of blood T cell repertoires in COVID-19.

The source is a man aged 40-50 years who had recovered from COVID-19. Sequenced material: PBMCs or T cells enriched from blood (not recorded which). V and J are TRBV4-3 and TRBJ1-1; tentatively, D is TRBD1 (6 bases). The chain's CDR3 is CASSQVMGGGTEAFF. The CDR3 region has the DNA TGCGCCAGCAGCCAAGTGATGGGAGGGGGCACTGAAGCTTTCTTT.